Listed below are T cell receptor beta chains from one sample, sequenced in a study of shared clonotypes between healthy human individuals. Generated by immunoSEQ multiplex PCR, the TCRdb table keeps only in-frame clones and is missing some. The repertoire holds nearly 2 million clones, around 96% seen once, with more than 0.95% in the top ten. The sample comprised naive CD8+ T cells sorted from blood. These receptors came from a man younger than 35 in good health. Both conserved end residues are part of each CDR3. Fields, in order: CDR3 length, J gene, clone size, V gene, D gene, CDR3 protein, CDR3 DNA. A D gene is named only where the DNA matches it firmly. Not all rows give a size; the values are once, few, many and, for expanded clones, a class.

CDR3 length: 18
J gene: TRBJ2-3
clone size: .
V gene: TRBV29-1
D gene: .
CDR3 protein: CSVVGVPLKGGTTDTQYF
CDR3 DNA: TGCAGCGTTGTGGGGGTGCCACTTAAGGGGGGGACCACAGATACGCAGTATTTT

CDR3 length: 17
J gene: TRBJ2-7
clone size: .
V gene: TRBV11-2
D gene: TRBD1
CDR3 protein: CASSLVSGQGPGYEQYF
CDR3 DNA: TGTGCCAGCAGCTTAGTTTCGGGACAGGGACCGGGGTACGAGCAGTACTTC

CDR3 length: 14
J gene: TRBJ2-7
clone size: .
V gene: TRBV18
D gene: .
CDR3 protein: CASSPSVEATEQYF
CDR3 DNA: TGTGCCAGCTCACCGTCGGTCGAGGCAACCGAGCAGTACTTC

CDR3 length: 14
J gene: TRBJ2-1
clone size: .
V gene: TRBV9
D gene: TRBD2
CDR3 protein: CASSAGTRYNEQFF
CDR3 DNA: TGTGCCAGCAGCGCCGGGACTAGATACAATGAGCAGTTCTTC

CDR3 length: 15
J gene: TRBJ1-1
clone size: .
V gene: TRBV6-5
D gene: .
CDR3 protein: CASSYNPDGNTEAFF
CDR3 DNA: TGTGCCAGCAGTTACAACCCAGACGGGAACACTGAAGCTTTCTTT

CDR3 length: 14
J gene: TRBJ1-1
clone size: .
V gene: TRBV9
D gene: .
CDR3 protein: CASSDGGTNTEAFF
CDR3 DNA: TGTGCCAGCAGCGACGGAGGGACGAACACTGAAGCTTTCTTT

CDR3 length: 17
J gene: TRBJ2-6
clone size: .
V gene: TRBV7-9
D gene: .
CDR3 protein: CASSLGAEGPGANVLTF
CDR3 DNA: TGTGCCAGCAGCTTGGGGGCCGAAGGTCCTGGGGCCAACGTCCTGACTTTC

CDR3 length: 13
J gene: TRBJ2-2
clone size: .
V gene: TRBV13
D gene: .
CDR3 protein: CASSLSADVELFF
CDR3 DNA: TGTGCCAGCAGCTTAAGTGCAGACGTGGAGCTGTTTTTT

CDR3 length: 13
J gene: TRBJ2-7
clone size: .
V gene: TRBV7-3
D gene: .
CDR3 protein: CASSLGVSYEQYF
CDR3 DNA: TGTGCCAGCAGCTTAGGGGTCTCCTACGAGCAGTACTTC

CDR3 length: 16
J gene: TRBJ2-3
clone size: .
V gene: TRBV27
D gene: TRBD1
CDR3 protein: CASSSPGTGDRDTQYF
CDR3 DNA: TGTGCCAGCAGTTCCCCGGGGACAGGGGATCGGGATACGCAGTATTTT

CDR3 length: 14
J gene: TRBJ1-4
clone size: .
V gene: TRBV9
D gene: .
CDR3 protein: CASSVEGGMEKLFF
CDR3 DNA: TGTGCCAGCAGCGTAGAGGGGGGGATGGAAAAACTGTTTTTT

CDR3 length: 20
J gene: TRBJ2-3
clone size: .
V gene: TRBV28
D gene: TRBD2
CDR3 protein: CASSFSGTSGGRGGTDTQYF
CDR3 DNA: TGTGCCAGCAGTTTTTCCGGGACTAGCGGGGGACGCGGGGGCACAGATACGCAGTATTTT

CDR3 length: 14
J gene: TRBJ2-3
clone size: .
V gene: TRBV4-1
D gene: .
CDR3 protein: CASSHLTSTDTQYF
CDR3 DNA: TGCGCCAGCAGCCACCTTACTAGCACAGATACGCAGTATTTT

CDR3 length: 15
J gene: TRBJ1-1
clone size: .
V gene: TRBV28
D gene: .
CDR3 protein: CASSLIGSPGGGAFF
CDR3 DNA: TGTGCCAGCAGTTTGATAGGTAGTCCCGGTGGGGGGGCTTTCTTT

CDR3 length: 14
J gene: TRBJ2-7
clone size: .
V gene: TRBV5-4
D gene: .
CDR3 protein: CASSFGVTDYEQYF
CDR3 DNA: TGTGCCAGCAGCTTCGGGGTCACCGATTACGAGCAGTACTTC

CDR3 length: 13
J gene: TRBJ1-2
clone size: .
V gene: TRBV30
D gene: .
CDR3 protein: CAWSGDDLSGYTF
CDR3 DNA: TGTGCCTGGAGTGGGGACGACCTCTCCGGCTACACCTTC

CDR3 length: 13
J gene: TRBJ2-2
clone size: .
V gene: TRBV30
D gene: TRBD2
CDR3 protein: CACRTSGTGELFF
CDR3 DNA: TGTGCCTGCAGGACTAGCGGCACCGGGGAGCTGTTTTTT

CDR3 length: 12
J gene: TRBJ2-3
clone size: .
V gene: TRBV2
D gene: .
CDR3 protein: CASSSYTDTQYF
CDR3 DNA: TGTGCCAGTAGCAGCTACACAGATACGCAGTATTTT

CDR3 length: 15
J gene: TRBJ2-7
clone size: .
V gene: TRBV4-3
D gene: .
CDR3 protein: CASSQVRDPSYEQYF
CDR3 DNA: TGCGCCAGCAGCCAAGTACGGGACCCGTCCTACGAGCAGTACTTC

CDR3 length: 14
J gene: TRBJ2-7
clone size: .
V gene: TRBV5-4
D gene: TRBD1
CDR3 protein: CASRQQGAPYEQYF
CDR3 DNA: TGTGCCAGCAGACAGCAGGGGGCCCCCTACGAGCAGTACTTC

CDR3 length: 14
J gene: TRBJ2-5
clone size: .
V gene: TRBV12-2
D gene: .
CDR3 protein: CASRPSGRRGTQYF
CDR3 DNA: TGTGCAAGTCGCCCGAGCGGCCGGCGGGGGACCCAGTACTTC

CDR3 length: 16
J gene: TRBJ2-2
clone size: few
V gene: TRBV4-2
D gene: TRBD2
CDR3 protein: CASSQGAGVNTGELFF
CDR3 DNA: TGTGCCAGCAGCCAAGGGGCGGGGGTTAACACCGGGGAGCTGTTTTTT

CDR3 length: 13
J gene: TRBJ1-1
clone size: .
V gene: TRBV28
D gene: .
CDR3 protein: CASFGRGSTEAFF
CDR3 DNA: TGTGCCAGCTTCGGTCGGGGAAGCACTGAAGCTTTCTTT

CDR3 length: 14
J gene: TRBJ2-7
clone size: .
V gene: TRBV27
D gene: TRBD1
CDR3 protein: CASSLGTGSYEQYF
CDR3 DNA: TGTGCCAGCAGTTTAGGGACAGGGTCCTACGAGCAGTACTTC

CDR3 length: 18
J gene: TRBJ2-7
clone size: .
V gene: TRBV5-5
D gene: TRBD1
CDR3 protein: CASSLEPRAGTGLYEQYF
CDR3 DNA: TGTGCCAGCAGCTTGGAACCCCGGGCCGGGACAGGGTTGTACGAGCAGTACTTC

CDR3 length: 16
J gene: TRBJ2-6
clone size: .
V gene: TRBV5-6
D gene: .
CDR3 protein: CASSPILGLGANVLTF
CDR3 DNA: TGTGCCAGCAGCCCTATCCTGGGGCTTGGGGCCAACGTCCTGACTTTC

CDR3 length: 13
J gene: TRBJ1-2
clone size: .
V gene: TRBV5-4
D gene: .
CDR3 protein: CASSSALGYGYTF
CDR3 DNA: TGTGCCAGCAGCTCAGCATTGGGCTATGGCTACACCTTC

CDR3 length: 15
J gene: TRBJ1-2
clone size: .
V gene: TRBV4-3
D gene: .
CDR3 protein: CASSQDTGKGLGYTF
CDR3 DNA: TGCGCCAGCAGCCAAGATACAGGGAAAGGGTTGGGCTACACCTTC

CDR3 length: 17
J gene: TRBJ2-7
clone size: once
V gene: TRBV10-3
D gene: .
CDR3 protein: CAISPLGGDPFTYEQYF
CDR3 DNA: TGTGCCATCAGTCCGTTGGGTGGGGACCCTTTTACCTACGAGCAGTACTTC

CDR3 length: 12
J gene: TRBJ2-2
clone size: .
V gene: TRBV5-1
D gene: .
CDR3 protein: CASSWDTGELFF
CDR3 DNA: TGCGCCAGCAGCTGGGACACCGGGGAGCTGTTTTTT

CDR3 length: 15
J gene: TRBJ2-2
clone size: .
V gene: TRBV7-7
D gene: TRBD2
CDR3 protein: CASSLTSGNVGELFF
CDR3 DNA: TGTGCTAGCAGCTTAACTAGCGGGAACGTCGGGGAGCTGTTTTTT

CDR3 length: 14
J gene: TRBJ1-6
clone size: .
V gene: TRBV2
D gene: .
CDR3 protein: CASSVGDLNSPLHF
CDR3 DNA: TGTGCCAGCAGTGTTGGAGATCTTAATTCACCCCTCCACTTT

CDR3 length: 15
J gene: TRBJ1-6
clone size: .
V gene: TRBV7-9
D gene: .
CDR3 protein: CASSSTARVDSPLHF
CDR3 DNA: TGTGCCAGCAGTTCAACGGCCAGGGTAGATTCACCCCTCCACTTT

CDR3 length: 16
J gene: TRBJ2-2
clone size: .
V gene: TRBV27
D gene: .
CDR3 protein: CASSLSRTANTGELFF
CDR3 DNA: TGTGCCAGCAGTTTATCGCGGACAGCGAACACCGGGGAGCTGTTTTTT

CDR3 length: 12
J gene: TRBJ2-3
clone size: .
V gene: TRBV6-5
D gene: .
CDR3 protein: CASSLPPDTQYF
CDR3 DNA: TGTGCCAGCAGTCTCCCCCCAGATACGCAGTATTTT